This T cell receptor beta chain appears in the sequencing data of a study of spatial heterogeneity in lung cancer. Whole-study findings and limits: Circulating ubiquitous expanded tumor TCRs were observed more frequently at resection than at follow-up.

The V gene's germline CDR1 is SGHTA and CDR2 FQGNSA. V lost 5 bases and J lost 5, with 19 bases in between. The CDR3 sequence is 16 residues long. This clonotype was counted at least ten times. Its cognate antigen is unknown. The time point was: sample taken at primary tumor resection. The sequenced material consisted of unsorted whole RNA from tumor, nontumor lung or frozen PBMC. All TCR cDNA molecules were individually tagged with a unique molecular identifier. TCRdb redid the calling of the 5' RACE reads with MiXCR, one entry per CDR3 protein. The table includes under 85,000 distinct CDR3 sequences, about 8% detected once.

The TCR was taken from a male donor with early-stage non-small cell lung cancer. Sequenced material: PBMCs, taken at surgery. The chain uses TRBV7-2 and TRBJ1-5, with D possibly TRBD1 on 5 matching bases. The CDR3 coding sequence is TGTGCCAGCAGCCGAACCGGGACGGTGACTGATCAGCCCCAGCATTTT. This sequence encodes CASSRTGTVTDQPQHF.